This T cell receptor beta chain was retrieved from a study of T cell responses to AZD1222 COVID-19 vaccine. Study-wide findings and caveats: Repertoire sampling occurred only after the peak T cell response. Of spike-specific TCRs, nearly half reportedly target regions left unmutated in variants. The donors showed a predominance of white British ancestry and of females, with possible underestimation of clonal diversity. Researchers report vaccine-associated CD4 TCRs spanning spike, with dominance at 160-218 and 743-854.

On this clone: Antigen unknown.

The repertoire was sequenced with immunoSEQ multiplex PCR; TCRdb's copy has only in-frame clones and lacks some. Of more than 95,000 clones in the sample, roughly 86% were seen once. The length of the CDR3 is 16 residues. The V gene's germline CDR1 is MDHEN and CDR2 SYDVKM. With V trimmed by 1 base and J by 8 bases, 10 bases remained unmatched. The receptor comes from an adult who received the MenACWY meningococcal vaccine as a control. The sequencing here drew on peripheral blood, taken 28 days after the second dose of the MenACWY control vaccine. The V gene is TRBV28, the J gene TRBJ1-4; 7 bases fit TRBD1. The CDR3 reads CASSLSSGGAREKLFF. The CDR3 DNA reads TGTGCCAGCAGTTTATCCTCAGGGGGGGCGAGAGAAAAACTGTTTTTT.